This TCR beta chain was observed in a study of blood T cell repertoires in COVID-19. Generated by immunoSEQ multiplex PCR, the TCRdb table keeps only in-frame clones and is missing some. This sample has 150,000 to 200,000 clones, with around 80% found just once. This clone was recorded only once. The sample carries other DNA sequences with the same CDR3. Recovery meant two consecutive negative NP/OP PCR tests, professional clearance, or resolved symptoms. The germline gives CDR1 SGHDN, CDR2 FVKESK. This CDR3 has 13 amino acids. V lost 3 bases, J lost 6 bases, and 9 bases lay in between. V is TRBV14 and J is TRBJ2-1; D is ambiguous. Sequenced material: PBMCs or T cells enriched from blood (not recorded which). This clonotype was obtained from a man in his forties or fifties who had recovered from COVID-19. This CDR3 is CASSQVRGNEQFF. CDR3 nucleotides: TGTGCCAGCAGCCAGGTGAGAGGCAATGAGCAGTTCTTC.